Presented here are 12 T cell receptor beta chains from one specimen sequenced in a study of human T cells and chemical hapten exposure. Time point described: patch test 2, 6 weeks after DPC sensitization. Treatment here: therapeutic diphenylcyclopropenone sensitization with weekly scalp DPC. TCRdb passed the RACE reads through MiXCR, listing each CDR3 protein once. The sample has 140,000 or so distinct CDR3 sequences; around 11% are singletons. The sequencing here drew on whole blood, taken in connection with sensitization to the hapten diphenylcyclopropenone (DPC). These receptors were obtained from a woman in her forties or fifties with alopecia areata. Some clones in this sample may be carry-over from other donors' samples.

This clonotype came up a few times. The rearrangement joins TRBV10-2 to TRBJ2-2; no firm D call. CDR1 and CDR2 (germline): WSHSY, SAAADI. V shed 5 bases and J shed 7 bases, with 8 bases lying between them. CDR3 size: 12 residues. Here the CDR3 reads CASSQSVGELFF. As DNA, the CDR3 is TGCGCCAGCAGTCAGAGCGTCGGGGAGCTGTTTTTT.

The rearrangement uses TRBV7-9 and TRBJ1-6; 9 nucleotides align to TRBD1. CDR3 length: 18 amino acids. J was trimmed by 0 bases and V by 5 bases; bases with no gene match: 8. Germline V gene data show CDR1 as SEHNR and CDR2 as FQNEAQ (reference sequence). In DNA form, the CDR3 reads TGTGCCAGCAGCGGAGACAGGGGGATTAGCTCCTATAATTCACCCCTCCACTTT. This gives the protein CASSGDRGISSYNSPLHF.

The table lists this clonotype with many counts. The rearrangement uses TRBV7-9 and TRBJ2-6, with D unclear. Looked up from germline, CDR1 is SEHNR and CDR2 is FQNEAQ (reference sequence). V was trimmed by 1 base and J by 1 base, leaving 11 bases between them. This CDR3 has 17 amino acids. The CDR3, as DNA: TGTGCCAGCAGCTTAGGATTTGGGTTTTCTGGGGCCAACGTCCTGACTTTC. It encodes CASSLGFGFSGANVLTF.

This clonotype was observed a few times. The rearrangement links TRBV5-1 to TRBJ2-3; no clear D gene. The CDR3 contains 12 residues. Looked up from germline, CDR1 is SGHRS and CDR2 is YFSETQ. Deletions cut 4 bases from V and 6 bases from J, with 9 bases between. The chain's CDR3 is CASSANADTQYF. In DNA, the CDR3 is TGCGCCAGCAGCGCCAACGCGGATACGCAGTATTTT.

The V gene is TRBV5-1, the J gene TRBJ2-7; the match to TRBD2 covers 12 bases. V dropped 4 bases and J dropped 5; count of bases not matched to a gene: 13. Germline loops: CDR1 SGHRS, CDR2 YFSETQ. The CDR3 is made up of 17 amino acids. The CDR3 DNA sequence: TGCGCCAGCAGCCTCCAACCTAGCGGGAGGGCCAAGGACGAGCAGTACTTC. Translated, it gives CASSLQPSGRAKDEQYF.

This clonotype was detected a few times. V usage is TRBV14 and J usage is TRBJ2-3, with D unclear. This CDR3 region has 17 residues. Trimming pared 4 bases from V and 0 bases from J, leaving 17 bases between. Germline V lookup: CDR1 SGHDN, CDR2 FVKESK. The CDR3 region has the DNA TGTGCCAGCAGCCTTACCACAGCGACACTCAGCACAGATACGCAGTATTTT. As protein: CASSLTTATLSTDTQYF.

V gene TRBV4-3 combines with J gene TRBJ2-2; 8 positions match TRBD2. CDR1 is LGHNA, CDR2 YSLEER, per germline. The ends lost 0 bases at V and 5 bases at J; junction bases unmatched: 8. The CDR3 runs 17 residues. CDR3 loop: CASSQEREGPRTGELFF. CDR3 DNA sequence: TGCGCCAGCAGCCAAGAACGGGAGGGCCCGAGAACCGGGGAGCTGTTTTTT.

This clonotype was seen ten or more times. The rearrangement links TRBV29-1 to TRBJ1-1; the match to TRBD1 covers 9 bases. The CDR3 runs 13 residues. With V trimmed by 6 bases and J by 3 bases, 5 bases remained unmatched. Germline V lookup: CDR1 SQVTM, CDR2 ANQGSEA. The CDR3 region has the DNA TGCAGCGTCGGACAGGGGTCGGACACTGAAGCTTTCTTT. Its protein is CSVGQGSDTEAFF.

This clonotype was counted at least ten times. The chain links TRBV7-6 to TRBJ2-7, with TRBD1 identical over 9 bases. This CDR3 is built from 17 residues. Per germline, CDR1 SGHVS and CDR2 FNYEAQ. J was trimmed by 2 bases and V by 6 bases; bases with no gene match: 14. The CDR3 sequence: CASSFRIPGQGPYEQYF. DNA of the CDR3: TGTGCCAGCAGTTTTCGGATACCGGGACAGGGTCCCTACGAGCAGTACTTC. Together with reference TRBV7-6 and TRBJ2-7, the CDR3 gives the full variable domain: GAGVSQSPRYKVTKRGQDVALRCDPISGHVSLYWYRQALGQGPEFLTYFNYEAQQDKSGLPNDRFSAERPEGSISTLTIQRTEQRDSAMYRCASSFRIPGQGPYEQYFGPGTRLTVT.

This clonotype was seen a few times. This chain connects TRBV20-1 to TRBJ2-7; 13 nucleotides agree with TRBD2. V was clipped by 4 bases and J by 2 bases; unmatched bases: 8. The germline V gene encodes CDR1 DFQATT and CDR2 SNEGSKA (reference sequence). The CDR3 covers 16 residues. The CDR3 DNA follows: TGCAGTGCTACGGGACTAGCGGGACGGCAGGCCTACGAGCAGTACTTC. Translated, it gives CSATGLAGRQAYEQYF.

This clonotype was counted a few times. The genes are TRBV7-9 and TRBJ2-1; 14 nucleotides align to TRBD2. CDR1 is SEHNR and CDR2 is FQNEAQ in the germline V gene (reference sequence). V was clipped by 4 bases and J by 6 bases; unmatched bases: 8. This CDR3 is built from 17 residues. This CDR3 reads CASSSAGGLAGANEQFF. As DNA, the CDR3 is TGTGCCAGCAGCTCCGCCGGGGGACTAGCGGGAGCCAATGAGCAGTTCTTC.

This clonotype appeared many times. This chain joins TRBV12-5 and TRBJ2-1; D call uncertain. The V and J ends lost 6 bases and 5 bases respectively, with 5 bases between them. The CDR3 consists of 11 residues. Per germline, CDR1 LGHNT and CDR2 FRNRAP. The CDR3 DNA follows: TGTGCTAGTGGCCTGAACAATGAGCAGTTCTTC. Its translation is CASGLNNEQFF.